The table lists the clone carrying this T cell receptor (beta chain) with many counts. The data originate from a study of T cells in Graves' hyperthyroidism and ophthalmopathy. Newly diagnosed hyperthyroidism patients aged 18 to 65 years had disease lasting under 2 months. The source material, RNA transcripts, was used to amplify TCR beta CDR3 regions. RT-PCR in the first round (using the HTBI primer set) targeted the TCR CDR3. TCRdb re-called the multiplex PCR reads through MiXCR, storing one row per CDR3 protein. The sample gives hundreds of thousands of distinct CDR3 sequences, less than 15% of which show up once; 9.2% is in the top ten. Unmatched junction bases numbered 7, after V lost 4 bases and J lost 3 bases. The V gene's germline CDR1 is SGHRS and CDR2 YFSETQ. The CDR3 has 15 amino acids.

The sample taken for sequencing was blood. The source is a young woman with Graves' hyperthyroidism. The rearrangement links TRBV5-1 to TRBJ1-5; 7 nucleotides agree with TRBD1. The CDR3 DNA reads as TGCGCCAGCAGCCCGACAGGGAATCCCAATCAGCCCCAGCATTTT. Translating it yields CASSPTGNPNQPQHF.